This T cell receptor (beta chain) emerged from a study of T cell changes during pregnancy in multiple sclerosis. The protocol was immunoSEQ multiplex PCR, while the TCRdb copy is restricted to in-frame clones and leaves out a portion. The data hold 25,000 to 30,000 clones, with 75% to 90% observed a single time. Trimming removed 0 bases from V and 3 bases from J, with 3 bases in between. Germline CDR1 ENHRY, CDR2 SYGVKD. The CDR3 sequence is 12 residues long. This sample comprised CD8+ T cells from peripheral blood mononuclear cells, obtained after pregnancy. The chain couples TRBV10-3 to TRBJ2-7; no definite D call. The origin of this receptor is a female donor with multiple sclerosis, enrolled in a pregnancy study. Here the CDR3 DNA reads TGTGCCATCAGTGAGTCGAGCTACGAGCAGTACTTC. Its protein is CAISESSYEQYF.